Listed below are T cell receptor beta chains from one sample, sequenced in a study of monozygotic twins with inflammatory bowel disease. TCRdb reprocessed the 5' RACE reads and keeps a single row for each CDR3 protein, giving no DNA. This table lists 200,000 to 250,000 distinct CDR3 sequences. The material sequenced was blood. These receptors were obtained from a human donor with ulcerative colitis or Crohn's disease, or a healthy co-twin of an affected twin (not recorded which). CDR3s include the opening cysteine and the closing phenylalanine or tryptophan. Each record gives: V gene, J gene, CDR3 protein.

TRBV2,TRBJ1-5,CASSERRTGGNSNQPQHF
TRBV18,TRBJ1-4,CASSPTTGGRNEKLLF
TRBV7-2,TRBJ2-1,CASSGRGAYNEQFF
TRBV7-2,TRBJ2-1,CASSNEQGVNEQFF
TRBV30,TRBJ1-1,CAWRGDTEAFF
TRBV5-1,TRBJ2-3,CASSPRGAGSTDTQYF
TRBV7-6,TRBJ2-1,CASSLDRGDEQFF
TRBV27,TRBJ1-5,CASSFAGRGYQPQHF
TRBV29-1,TRBJ2-1,CSVELAETYNEQFF
TRBV30,TRBJ1-2,CAWRNQGYGYTF
TRBV12-3/TRBV12-4,TRBJ2-3,CASSARTSGRTDTQYF
TRBV5-1,TRBJ1-1,CASSLGTGMNTEAFF
TRBV9,TRBJ1-1,CASSVGGVRTEAFF
TRBV12-3/TRBV12-4,TRBJ2-1,CASSLNVFDEQFF
TRBV5-1,TRBJ2-2,CASSFSGSRTGELFF
TRBV15,TRBJ1-4,CATSRDRDKATNEKLFF
TRBV29-1,TRBJ1-2,CSADGTVNYGYTF
TRBV7-2,TRBJ2-1,CASRTGPGSYNEQFF
TRBV9,TRBJ2-3,CASSPRLAGAGTDTQYF
TRBV5-1,TRBJ2-2,CASSLAPGAGELFF
TRBV5-1,TRBJ2-7,CASSLPGWSYEQYF